This T cell receptor beta chain was captured by sequencing in a study of Ad26.COV2.S vaccination and SARS-CoV-2 variants. Whole-study context: Once, or twice with 56 days between doses, Ad26.COV2.S was given intramuscularly.

Method: immunoSEQ multiplex PCR; TCRdb's copy keeps in-frame clones and lacks some. The sample yields about 350,000 clones, about 89% seen once. Germline assignment: CDR1 KGHSH and CDR2 LQKENI. The V and J ends lost 0 bases and 2 bases, in that order; junction bases with no gene match: 4. CDR3 size: 16 residues. The treatment here: some 20 received Ad26.COV2.S at low or high dose, single or two shots; about 5 received placebo; per-sample allocation not given. Samples analyzed were those drawn on day 63 after the first vaccine or placebo injection. Vaccination employed an Ad26 vector expressing the Wuhan-strain SARS-CoV-2 spike.

This sequence originates from a person aged 18-60 years who received the Ad26.COV2.S COVID-19 vaccine or a placebo. The rearrangement uses TRBV18 and TRBJ2-7; 10 positions match TRBD1. The material sequenced was peripheral blood, taken in a trial of Ad26.COV2.S vaccine versus placebo. CDR3 coding DNA: TGTGCCAGCTCACCACCCTTCGGACAGGGGGCCTACGAGCAGTACTTC. Encoded protein: CASSPPFGQGAYEQYF.